This TCR beta chain is drawn from a study of identical twins. Broader study findings: The study drew conclusions from cross-sectional statistical analysis, not from following the same donors.

TCRdb re-called the 5' RACE reads through MiXCR, storing one row per CDR3 protein. The data show some 760,000 distinct CDR3 sequences, roughly 20% seen once. The V gene lost 3 bases and the J gene lost 5 bases, with 13 bases spanning the gap. In germline, CDR1 is SQVTM, CDR2 ANQGSEA. CDR3 length: 13 residues. This clonotype was detected a few times. Its antigen is not identified. These sequences were also reported in another study, on T cells expressing NK-cell markers. Per that paper: One of the eight sequenced donors was seronegative, whereas the other seven were HCMV-seropositive. Roughly 1.0-7.0% of CD8+ T cells in about six donors belonged to dominant NKG2C+ clonotypes. Whether expanded NKG2C+ T cell clones were HCMV-specific remained unclear.

The chain combines TRBV29-1 with TRBJ2-5; D is uncertain. This clonotype originated in a woman under 30 in good health. Input material: PBMCs. DNA for the CDR3: TGCAGCGTTGACCAGGCCCCAAGGGAGACCCAGTACTTC. Translating it yields CSVDQAPRETQYF.